Sequencing of this T cell receptor (beta chain) was carried out in a study of OX40 agonist ivuxolimab in advanced cancers. Across the whole study: Ivuxolimab, an agonist antibody against OX40 (CD134), was given to patients. Those enrolled were roughly 80% male, with a mean age of approximately 60 years and ages from roughly 20 to 85. Three patients, one with hepatocellular carcinoma and two with cutaneous melanoma, responded partially.

The germline V gene has CDR1 SSHAT and CDR2 FNYEAQ (reference sequence). V gave up 2 bases and J gave up 3 bases, with 10 bases separating them. The CDR3 spans 14 residues. Generated by immunoSEQ multiplex PCR, the TCRdb table keeps only in-frame clones and is missing some. The sample has roughly 23,000 clones, 77% seen once. Source: CD4+ or CD8+ T cells sorted from blood, taken in a trial of the OX40 agonist ivuxolimab. The rearrangement uses TRBV7-7 and TRBJ2-5, with D possibly TRBD1 on 5 matching bases. The receptor was derived from an adult with an advanced solid tumor such as melanoma, head and neck, liver or kidney cancer. The CDR3 coding sequence is TGTGCCAGCAGCTTATGGGGCCGAGAAGAGACCCAGTACTTC. This encodes CASSLWGREETQYF.